A single sample is the source of the 2 T cell receptor beta chains below, sequenced in a study of tissue T cells after allogeneic stem cell transplantation. Sequencing was performed with immunoSEQ multiplex PCR; in TCRdb, only in-frame clones are kept and a portion is missing. The table lists more than 40,000 clones, approximately 73% of them singletons. Sequences were obtained from sorted cells pooled from one or two spleens. Receptors originate from a pool of C57BL/6 mice in good health.

Comments on this clone: Genes here carry mouse names. Sequencing ends 1 residue short of the CDR3 end; the germline J gene provides the rest. This sequence joins TRBV20 and TRBJ1-2; 7 bases fit TRBD1. The length of the CDR3 is 13 residues. Germline CDR1 and CDR2: GFQATS and STVNSAI. The V and J ends lost 6 bases and 3 bases, in that order; junction bases with no gene match: 7. The part of the CDR3 DNA that was read is TGTGGTGCCAGAGGGGGCGCGCACTCCGACTACACC. It encodes CGARGGAHSDYT. The whole CDR3 protein reads CGARGGAHSDYTF.

Points on this clone: Gene labels here are mouse ones. The read falls 1 residue short of the CDR3 end, and the missing part is taken from the germline J gene. V usage is TRBV3 and J usage is TRBJ1-2, with D possibly being TRBD1 (5 bases). V was shortened by 4 bases and J by 0 bases, with 12 bases between the two germline ends. This CDR3 has 15 residues. Germline V CDR1 and CDR2: SNHLY, FYNGKV (reference sequence). The CDR3 loop reads CASSSGTPANSDYTF. The sequenced CDR3 bases are TGTGCCAGCAGCTCCGGGACGCCTGCAAACTCCGACTACACC.